Below, 28 T cell receptor beta chains from the same sample are listed, as sequenced in a study of blood T cell repertoires in COVID-19. The repertoire was sequenced with immunoSEQ multiplex PCR; TCRdb's copy has only in-frame clones and lacks some. The table includes about 210,000 clones, 70% to 90% detected once. The sequenced material came from peripheral blood. These receptors were collected from an older woman with COVID-19, enrolled during active disease.

The rearrangement uses TRBV7-3 and TRBJ1-1; possibly TRBD1 for D (5 bases). The CDR3 totals 17 residues. Germline values: CDR1 SGHTA, CDR2 FQGTGA. The germline V and J ends were trimmed by 3 bases and 1 base, with 18 bases remaining between them. CDR3 coding DNA: TGTGCCAGCAGCTTTAGGCCCTTATGGCAGGGGAACACTGAAGCTTTCTTT. Its protein product is CASSFRPLWQGNTEAFF.

V and J are TRBV30 and TRBJ1-2, with 8 nucleotides matching TRBD1. The CDR3 has 14 residues. With V trimmed by 2 bases and J by 7 bases, 9 bases remained unmatched. CDR1 and CDR2 from the germline V gene are GTSNPN and SVGIG (reference sequence). CDR3 loop: CAWSTGQGSSGYTF. In nucleotides, the CDR3 is TGTGCCTGGAGTACCGGACAGGGATCGTCTGGCTACACCTTC.

The genes are TRBV12-3 or TRBV12-4 and TRBJ2-7, with D hard to call. CDR3 length: 13 residues. The germline V and J ends were trimmed by 3 bases and 5 bases, with 11 bases remaining between them. The CDR3 is CASSLSRPDEQYF. CDR3 sequence (DNA): TGTGCCAGCAGTTTGTCTAGACCCGACGAGCAGTACTTC.

The chain employs TRBV6-4 and TRBJ1-4; D unresolved. V was shortened by 4 bases and J by 1 base, with 10 bases between the two germline ends. The CDR3 is 15 residues long. Germline CDR1 is MRHNA and CDR2 is SNTAGT. In DNA, the CDR3 is TGTGCCAGCAGTGCAACAAGCGGAACTAATGAAAAACTGTTTTTT. Amino acids: CASSATSGTNEKLFF.

The gene calls are TRBV9 and TRBJ1-1; perhaps TRBD1 as D (5 bases). V was trimmed by 4 bases and J by 1 base, leaving 17 bases between them. CDR1 SGDLS and CDR2 YYNGEE come from the germline V gene. The CDR3 consists of 16 residues. This chain's CDR3 is CASSRRALSTNTEAFF. CDR3 bases: TGTGCCAGCAGCCGCAGGGCCCTCTCCACGAACACTGAAGCTTTCTTT. The full variable domain, in which reference TRBV9 and TRBJ1-1 provide the parts outside the CDR3, is DSGVTQTPKHLITATGQRVTLRCSPRSGDLSVYWYQQSLDQGLQFLIQYYNGEERAKGNILERFSAQQFPDLHSELNLSSLELGDSALYFCASSRRALSTNTEAFFGQGTRLTVV.

The rearrangement uses TRBV7-3 and TRBJ2-1; a possible D gene is TRBD2 (6 bases). Germline V gene sequence: CDR1 SGHTA, CDR2 FQGTGA. Trimming removed 5 bases from V and 0 bases from J, with 14 bases in between. The CDR3 has 16 residues. As DNA, the CDR3 is TGTGCCAGCAGCCGATCTGGAGGGGACTCCTACAATGAGCAGTTCTTC. Amino acid sequence: CASSRSGGDSYNEQFF.

This clone was seen only a few times. The chain couples TRBV3-1 (or the pseudogene TRBV3-2) to TRBJ1-6, with D possibly being TRBD1 (5 bases). This CDR3 is built from 16 residues. Germline-derived CDR1 and CDR2 are LGHDT and YNNKEL (reference sequence). Trimming cost V 6 bases and J 7 bases, with 19 bases left between them. CDR3 loop: CASRLSIRQMNSPLHF. The CDR3 DNA reads TGTGCCAGCAGACTATCTATTCGACAGATGAATTCACCCCTCCACTTT.

The chain uses TRBV7-8 and TRBJ1-3; TRBD1 matches at 7 bases. CDR3 length: 13 residues. Germline assignment: CDR1 SGHVS and CDR2 FQNEAQ. V was pared by 4 bases and J by 9 bases, with 6 bases of the junction left unmatched. CDR3 bases: TGTGCCAGCAGCTCCCAGGGGGGAGTCACCATATATTTT. Translation gives CASSSQGGVTIYF.

This clone was picked up a small number of times. V gene TRBV28 combines with J gene TRBJ2-1; no firm D call. Germline assignment: CDR1 MDHEN and CDR2 SYDVKM. This CDR3 is 12 amino acids long. V lost 2 bases to trimming and J lost 6 bases, with 5 bases between them. For the CDR3, the DNA is TGTGCCAGCAGTTTACGACTCAATGAGCAGTTCTTC. This codes for CASSLRLNEQFF.

The V and J genes are TRBV2 and TRBJ2-5; possibly TRBD2 for D (6 bases). CDR3 length: 15 amino acids. Germline V gene sequence: CDR1 SNHLY, CDR2 FYNNEI. The V and J ends lost 2 bases and 0 bases respectively, with 10 bases between them. As DNA, the CDR3 is TGTGCCAGCAGTGAATATCGGGGGTACCAAGAGACCCAGTACTTC. Translation gives CASSEYRGYQETQYF.

The J gene is TRBJ1-1, the V gene TRBV7-2, with a tentative D call TRBD1 (5 bases). The CDR3 runs 16 residues. Germline values: CDR1 SGHTA, CDR2 FQGNSA. Trimming removed 1 base from V and 1 base from J, with 13 bases in between. The CDR3: CASSLGGRGQNTEAFF. In nucleotides, the CDR3 is TGTGCCAGCAGCTTAGGAGGTAGGGGCCAGAACACTGAAGCTTTCTTT.

On this clone: This sample includes further DNA sequences coding for the same CDR3. The CDR3 DNA follows: TGTGCCAGCAGCTTCACAGGAACCGGGGAGCTGTTTTTT. Translated: CASSFTGTGELFF. The chain uses TRBV7-3 and TRBJ2-2; possible D gene TRBD1, 5 bases. CDR3 size: 13 residues. The germline V gene encodes CDR1 SGHTA and CDR2 FQGTGA. V shed 3 bases and J shed 5 bases, with 7 bases lying between them.

CDR3 sequence: CASSGRRTGMFALSAFF. Written as DNA, the CDR3 is TGTGCCAGCAGTGGCCGTAGGACAGGGATGTTTGCTTTGTCAGCTTTCTTT. The rearrangement links TRBV25-1 to TRBJ1-1; 8 nucleotides align to TRBD1. The CDR3 runs to 17 residues. The germline gives CDR1 MGHDK, CDR2 SYGVNS. The junction had 20 bases not matched to a gene; V was cut back by 4 bases and J by 10 bases.

The rearrangement links TRBV27 to TRBJ2-7; TRBD1 matches 11 bases. This CDR3 comprises 15 residues. Germline V gene lookup returns CDR1 MNHEY and CDR2 SMNVEV (reference sequence). V lost 6 bases, J lost 3 bases, and 7 bases stayed unmatched. CDR3 coding DNA: TGTGCCAGCAGAATACCCGGGACAGGGGGCTACGAGCAGTACTTC. Translated, it gives CASRIPGTGGYEQYF.

DNA for the CDR3: TGTGCCAGCAGCTTCCAACAGGGGCTCGAGCAGTACTTC. The encoded protein is CASSFQQGLEQYF. This chain joins TRBV7-3 and TRBJ2-7, with 7 positions matching TRBD1. V lost 3 bases and J lost 6; bases outside the gene matches: 5. The CDR3 extends over 13 amino acids. In germline, CDR1 is SGHTA, CDR2 FQGTGA.

This chain links TRBV5-1 with TRBJ1-2; maybe TRBD1 (5 bases). The CDR3 loop spans 15 amino acids. The germline V gene has CDR1 SGHRS and CDR2 YFSETQ. The V and J ends lost 7 bases and 4 bases respectively, with 20 bases between them. The CDR3 here is CASRSTIGAVYGYTF. CDR3 sequence (DNA): TGCGCCAGCCGCTCGACCATAGGGGCGGTCTATGGCTACACCTTC.

The chain has TRBV4-3 and TRBJ1-2; 11 positions match TRBD1. V dropped 0 bases and J dropped 2; count of bases not matched to a gene: 2. The CDR3 sequence is 16 residues long. Germline V lookup: CDR1 LGHNA, CDR2 YSLEER. The CDR3 is CASSQDWDRGNYGYTF. DNA for the CDR3: TGCGCCAGCAGCCAAGATTGGGACAGGGGGAACTATGGCTACACCTTC.

The chain links TRBV4-3 to TRBJ1-4; D unresolved. The V gene lost 0 bases and the J gene lost 12 bases, with 11 bases spanning the gap. This CDR3 is 13 amino acids long. CDR1 and CDR2 from the germline V gene are LGHNA and YSLEER. The DNA of the CDR3 is TGCGCCAGCAGCCAAGAAGACCGCGGGGAACTGTTTTTT. Translation: CASSQEDRGELFF.

This clone counts as medium-sized. V and J are TRBV12-3 or TRBV12-4 and TRBJ1-1, with D unresolved. The ends were cut back, 2 bases at V and 4 bases at J, with 5 bases in the middle. CDR3 length: 12 amino acids. The CDR3 region has the DNA TGTGCCAGCAGTTTACGAGCCACTGAAGCTTTCTTT. Amino acids: CASSLRATEAFF.

The chain couples TRBV11-3 to TRBJ2-3; 7 nucleotides line up with TRBD2. This CDR3 is 17 amino acids long. Germline CDR1 SGHNT, CDR2 YENEEA. V was clipped by 5 bases and J by 2 bases; unmatched bases: 13. Here the CDR3 DNA reads TGTGCCAGCAGCGTTAACCGGGACTATGGATCCACAGATACGCAGTATTTT. Translated, it gives CASSVNRDYGSTDTQYF.

The chain links TRBV9 to TRBJ1-3, with 9 bases that match TRBD1. The CDR3 consists of 19 residues. The germline V gene encodes CDR1 SGDLS and CDR2 YYNGEE. V dropped 6 bases and J dropped 0; count of bases not matched to a gene: 16. The CDR3 loop reads CASNVPGQGHTSSGNTIYF. CDR3 sequence (DNA): TGTGCCAGCAACGTGCCGGGACAGGGTCATACAAGCTCTGGAAACACCATATATTTT.

This rearrangement joins TRBV27 to TRBJ2-7, with 7 bases identical to TRBD1. The V gene end was trimmed by 8 bases and the J gene end by 0 bases; junction bases not matched to a gene: 7. In germline, CDR1 is MNHEY, CDR2 SMNVEV (reference sequence). This CDR3 has 14 amino acids. CDR3 amino acids: CASRRAGGSYEQYF. In DNA, the CDR3 is TGTGCCAGCCGTCGGGCAGGGGGCTCCTACGAGCAGTACTTC.

V gene TRBV9 combines with J gene TRBJ1-6, with TRBD1 matching 7 bases. The CDR3 is made up of 13 amino acids. Trimming cost V 4 bases and J 9 bases; bases outside gene matches: 4. CDR1 is SGDLS, CDR2 YYNGEE, per germline. The CDR3 nucleotides read TGTGCCAGCAGCTCGGGACAGAGTTCACCCCTCCACTTT. Translated, it gives CASSSGQSSPLHF.

This clone occurred once. The chain couples TRBV3-1 (or the pseudogene TRBV3-2) to TRBJ2-2; D is possibly TRBD1 (5 bases). Germline V gene lookup returns CDR1 LGHDT and CDR2 YNNKEL (reference sequence). This CDR3 contains 14 residues. The V gene lost 2 bases and the J gene lost 4 bases, with 8 bases spanning the gap. The CDR3 loop is CASSQQGGTGELFF. The CDR3 DNA follows: TGTGCCAGCAGCCAACAGGGCGGCACCGGGGAGCTGTTTTTT.

The chain combines TRBV9 with TRBJ1-1; TRBD1 agrees at 7 bases. Germline V CDR1 and CDR2: SGDLS, YYNGEE. V trimming: 3 bases; J trimming: 2 bases; junction bases outside the gene matches: 4. The CDR3 runs to 14 residues. CDR3 coding DNA: TGTGCCAGCAGCGCCGGGACAGCCAACACTGAAGCTTTCTTT. This encodes CASSAGTANTEAFF.

CDR3 in amino acids: CASSLLVGTGANNEQFF. CDR3 coding DNA: TGTGCCAGCAGTTTATTAGTCGGGACAGGCGCAAACAATGAGCAGTTCTTC. The chain joins TRBV27 to TRBJ2-1; 8 nucleotides match TRBD1. In germline, CDR1 is MNHEY, CDR2 SMNVEV (reference sequence). The CDR3 is 17 residues long. J lost 5 bases, V lost 1 base, and 10 bases had no gene match.

The chain is built from TRBV19 and TRBJ1-1, with D unresolved. V lost 6 bases, J lost 1 base, and 9 bases lay in between. CDR1 is LNHDA and CDR2 is SQIVND in the germline V gene (reference sequence). This CDR3 has 13 residues. In DNA, the CDR3 is TGTGCCAGTAGCATAAGACAGAACACTGAAGCTTTCTTT. It encodes CASSIRQNTEAFF.

The gene calls are TRBV5-8 and TRBJ2-6; tentatively, D is TRBD1 (6 bases). V lost 1 base and J lost 3, with 17 bases in between. This CDR3 is 18 amino acids long. The germline CDR1 and CDR2 sequences are SGHTS and YDEGEE. The CDR3 spells CASSLNAQGLFGANVLTF. CDR3 DNA sequence: TGTGCCAGCAGCTTGAATGCCCAGGGGCTGTTTGGGGCCAACGTCCTGACTTTC.